The sequence of this TCR beta chain was determined in a study of blood T cells in healthy people across ages. Next came a second PCR, run for about 7 to 12 cycles, which used a sample-barcoded 5' primer along with a J-beta primer mix. Using its own MiXCR run on the 5' RACE reads, TCRdb lists one record per CDR3 protein. This repertoire shows more than 1,000,000 distinct CDR3 sequences, around 25% found once; its top ten account for around 0.75%. This clonotype was seen once. Its specificity is unknown. The CDR3 runs to 16 residues. Between the trimmed V and J ends, which lost 6 bases and 2 bases, there was a span of 19 bases. Findings and limits, study-wide: The study regarded diversity estimates from one million T cells as underestimates.

Every sample yielded at least 6.5 million isolated PBMCs. The same sample was also used in a study of T cells of mothers and their children. This second report adds: Persistent microchimeric T cell clones were not found at ~100 per million sensitivity.

Sequencing was carried out using blood. The sequence came from a girl aged 2-15 years in good health. The V gene is TRBV12-3 or TRBV12-4, the J gene TRBJ2-5; D is possibly TRBD2 (6 bases). The CDR3 loop is CASSSWRDSPQETQYF. CDR3 in DNA: TGTGCCAGCAGCTCCTGGCGGGATAGCCCTCAAGAGACCCAGTACTTC.